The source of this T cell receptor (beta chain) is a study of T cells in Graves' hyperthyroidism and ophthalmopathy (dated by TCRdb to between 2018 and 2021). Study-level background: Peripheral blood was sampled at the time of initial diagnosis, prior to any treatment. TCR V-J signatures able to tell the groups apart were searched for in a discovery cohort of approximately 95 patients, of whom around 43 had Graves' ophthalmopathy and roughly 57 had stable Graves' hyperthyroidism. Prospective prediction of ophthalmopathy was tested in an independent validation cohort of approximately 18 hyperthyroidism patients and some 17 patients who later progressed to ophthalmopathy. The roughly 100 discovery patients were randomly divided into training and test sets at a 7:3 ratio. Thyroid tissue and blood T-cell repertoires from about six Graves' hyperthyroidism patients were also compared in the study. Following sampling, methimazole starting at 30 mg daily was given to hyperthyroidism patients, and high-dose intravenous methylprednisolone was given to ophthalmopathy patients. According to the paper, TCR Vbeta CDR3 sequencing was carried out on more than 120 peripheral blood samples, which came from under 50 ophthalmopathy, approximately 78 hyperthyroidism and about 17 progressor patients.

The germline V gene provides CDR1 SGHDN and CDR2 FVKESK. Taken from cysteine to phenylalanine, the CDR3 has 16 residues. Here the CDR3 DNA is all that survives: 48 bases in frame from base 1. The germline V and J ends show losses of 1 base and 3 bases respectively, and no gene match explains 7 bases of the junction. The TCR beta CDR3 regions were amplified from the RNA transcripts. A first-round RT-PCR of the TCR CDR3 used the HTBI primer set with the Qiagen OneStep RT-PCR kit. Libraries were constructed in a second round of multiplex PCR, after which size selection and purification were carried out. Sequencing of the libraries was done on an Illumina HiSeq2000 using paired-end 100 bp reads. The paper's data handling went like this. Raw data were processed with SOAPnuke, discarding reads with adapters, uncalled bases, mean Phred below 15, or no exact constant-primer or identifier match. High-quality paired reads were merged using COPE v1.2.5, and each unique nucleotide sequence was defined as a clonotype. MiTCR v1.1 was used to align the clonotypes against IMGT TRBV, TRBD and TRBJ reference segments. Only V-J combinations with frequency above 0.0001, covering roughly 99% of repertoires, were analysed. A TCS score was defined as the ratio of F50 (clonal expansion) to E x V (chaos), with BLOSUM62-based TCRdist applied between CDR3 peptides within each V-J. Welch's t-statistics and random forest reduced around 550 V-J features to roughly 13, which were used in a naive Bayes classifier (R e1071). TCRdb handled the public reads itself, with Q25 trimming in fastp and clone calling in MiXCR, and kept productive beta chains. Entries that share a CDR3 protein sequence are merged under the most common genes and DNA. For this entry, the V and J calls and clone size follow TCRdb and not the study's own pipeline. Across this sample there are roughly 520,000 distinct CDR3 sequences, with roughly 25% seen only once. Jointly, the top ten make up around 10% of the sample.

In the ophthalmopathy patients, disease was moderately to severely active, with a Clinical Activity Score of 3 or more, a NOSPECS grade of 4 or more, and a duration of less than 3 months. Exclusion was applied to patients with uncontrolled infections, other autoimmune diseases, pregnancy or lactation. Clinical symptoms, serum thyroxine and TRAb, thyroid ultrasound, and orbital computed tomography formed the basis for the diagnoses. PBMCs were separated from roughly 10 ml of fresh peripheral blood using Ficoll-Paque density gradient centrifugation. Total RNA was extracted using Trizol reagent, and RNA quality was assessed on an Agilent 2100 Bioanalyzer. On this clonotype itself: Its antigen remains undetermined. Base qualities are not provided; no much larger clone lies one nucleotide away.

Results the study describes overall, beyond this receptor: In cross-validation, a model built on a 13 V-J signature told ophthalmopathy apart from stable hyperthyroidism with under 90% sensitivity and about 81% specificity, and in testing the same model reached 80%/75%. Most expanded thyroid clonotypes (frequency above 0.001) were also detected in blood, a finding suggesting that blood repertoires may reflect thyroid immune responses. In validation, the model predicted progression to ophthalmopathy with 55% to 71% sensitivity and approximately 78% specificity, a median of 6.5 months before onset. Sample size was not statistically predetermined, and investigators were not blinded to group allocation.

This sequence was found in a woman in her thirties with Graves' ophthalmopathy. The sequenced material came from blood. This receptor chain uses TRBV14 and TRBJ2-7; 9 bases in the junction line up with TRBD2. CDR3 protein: CASSQVTGRGGYEQYF. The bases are TGTGCCAGCAGCCAAGTCACTGGGCGGGGGGGCTACGAGCAGTACTTC.